This TCR beta chain emerged from a study of shared clonotypes between healthy human individuals. The germline gives CDR1 SGHAT, CDR2 FQNNGV. Trimming pared 5 bases from V and 5 bases from J, leaving 18 bases between. CDR3 length: 15 amino acids. Evenly divided among several immunoSEQ plates was the genomic DNA of each subset. TCRdb keeps only in-frame clones here, not all; method: immunoSEQ multiplex PCR. Found here are about 2.1 million clones, around 93% of them singletons; the top ten hold more than 1.5%. Points on this clone: Its antigen is unidentified.

Cells designated naive CD8 were CD45RO-negative and were positively selected for CCR7, with terminally differentiated effector memory CD45RA+ cells excluded. General study findings and limits: About 5% of naive CD4 clonotypes were shared across four donors.

This clonotype originated in a man younger than 35 in good health. Some clones in this sample may be carry-over from other donors' samples. This chain uses TRBV11-2 with TRBJ1-1; D uncertain. Input material: naive CD8+ T cells from PBMCs. CDR3 region: CASSNKQGRGTEAFF. For the CDR3, the DNA is TGTGCCAGCAGCAATAAACAAGGGAGAGGGACTGAAGCTTTCTTT.